This T cell receptor (beta chain) was captured in a study of blood T cell repertoires in COVID-19. Using immunoSEQ multiplex PCR, the repertoire was profiled, and TCRdb retains in-frame clones only, with some absent. This table has about 30,000 clones, just over 85% appearing once. CDR1 SGHKS and CDR2 YYEKEE come from the germline V gene (reference sequence). V dropped 4 bases and J dropped 7; count of bases not matched to a gene: 14. The CDR3 loop spans 16 amino acids. This sequence originates from a human donor in a cohort sampled during active COVID-19. Source material: peripheral blood. This chain links TRBV5-5 with TRBJ1-1; 9 bases agree with TRBD1. In nucleotides, the CDR3 is TGTGCCAGCAGCAGCGACACCGGGACAGGGAGAGGTGAAGCTTTCTTT. This translates into CASSSDTGTGRGEAFF. Combining the CDR3 with reference TRBV5-5 and TRBJ1-1 gives the whole variable domain DAGVTQSPTHLIKTRGQQVTLRCSPISGHKSVSWYQQVLGQGPQFIFQYYEKEERGRGNFPDRFSARQFPNYSSELNVNALLLGDSALYLCASSSDTGTGRGEAFFGQGTRLTVV.